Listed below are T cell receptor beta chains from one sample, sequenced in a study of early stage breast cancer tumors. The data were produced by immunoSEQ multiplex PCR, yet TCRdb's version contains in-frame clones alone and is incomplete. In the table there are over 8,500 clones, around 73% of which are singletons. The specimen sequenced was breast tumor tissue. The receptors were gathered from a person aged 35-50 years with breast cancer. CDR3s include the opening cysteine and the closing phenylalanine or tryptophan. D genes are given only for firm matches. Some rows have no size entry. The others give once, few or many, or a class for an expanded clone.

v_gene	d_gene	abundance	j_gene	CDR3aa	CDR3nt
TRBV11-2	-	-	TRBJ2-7	CASSSLSSLLNYEQYF	TGTGCCAGCAGCTCCTTGTCTAGTCTGCTAAACTACGAGCAGTACTTC
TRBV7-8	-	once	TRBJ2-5	CASSFDRGQETQYF	TGTGCCAGCAGCTTCGACAGAGGCCAAGAGACCCAGTACTTC
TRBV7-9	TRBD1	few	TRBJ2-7	CASSTGQEHEQYF	TGTGCCAGCAGCACGGGACAGGAACACGAGCAGTACTTC
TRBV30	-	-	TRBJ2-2	CAWSGGPYLSPGELFF	TGTGCCTGGAGCGGTGGCCCCTATCTTTCCCCCGGGGAGCTGTTTTTT
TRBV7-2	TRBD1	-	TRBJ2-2	CASSLGLRGRVNTGELFF	TGTGCCAGCAGCTTGGGTTTGAGGGGGCGTGTGAACACCGGGGAGCTGTTTTTT
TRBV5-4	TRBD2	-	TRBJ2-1	CASSSGLAGYNEQFF	TGTGCCAGCAGCTCGGGACTAGCGGGGTACAATGAGCAGTTCTTC
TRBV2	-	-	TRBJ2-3	CASTEAGRGRSTDTQYF	TGTGCCAGCACTGAAGCAGGGCGGGGTCGGAGCACAGATACGCAGTATTTT
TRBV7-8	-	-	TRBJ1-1	CASSPGLANTEAFF	TGTGCCAGCAGTCCAGGACTGGCGAACACTGAAGCTTTCTTT
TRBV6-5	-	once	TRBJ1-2	CASSYDGQSNYGYTF	TGTGCCAGCAGTTACGACGGGCAGTCCAACTATGGCTACACCTTC
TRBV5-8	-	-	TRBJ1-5	CASSLGTGLPNQPQHF	TGTGCCAGCAGCTTGGGGACGGGACTTCCCAATCAGCCCCAGCATTTT
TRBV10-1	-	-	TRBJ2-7	CASNCRRPDYEQYF	TGCGCCAGCAATTGTAGGAGGCCGGACTACGAGCAGTACTTC
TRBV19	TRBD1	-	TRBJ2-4	CASSITTGGGNIQYF	TGTGCCAGTAGTATCACGACAGGGGGCGGGAACATTCAGTACTTC
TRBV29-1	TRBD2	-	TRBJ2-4	CSVDGGGAKNIQYF	TGCAGCGTTGATGGCGGGGGAGCCAAAAACATTCAGTACTTC
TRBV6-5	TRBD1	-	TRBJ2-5	CASSWGQGAETQYF	TGTGCCAGCAGCTGGGGACAGGGGGCAGAGACCCAGTACTTC
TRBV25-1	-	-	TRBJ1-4	CASSEGQGEKLFF	TGTGCCAGCAGTGAAGGGCAAGGCGAAAAACTGTTTTTT
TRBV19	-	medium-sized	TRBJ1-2	CASKASNYGYTF	TGTGCCAGTAAGGCATCTAACTATGGCTACACCTTC
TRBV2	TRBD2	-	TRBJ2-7	CASSEGVAGAIEQYF	TGTGCCAGCAGTGAAGGGGTAGCGGGTGCTATCGAGCAGTACTTC
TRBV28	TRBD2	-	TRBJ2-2	CASSSITGGLTGELFF	TGTGCCAGCAGTTCCATTACGGGGGGGCTCACCGGGGAGCTGTTTTTT
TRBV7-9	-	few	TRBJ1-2	CASSSGTQDYGYTF	TGTGCCAGCAGCTCGGGGACGCAAGACTATGGCTACACCTTC
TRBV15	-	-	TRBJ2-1	CATSGLDGNNEQFF	TGTGCCACCAGCGGATTGGACGGAAACAATGAGCAGTTCTTC
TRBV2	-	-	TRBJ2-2	CAREEKNTGELFF	TGTGCCCGAGAGGAGAAGAACACCGGGGAGCTGTTTTTT
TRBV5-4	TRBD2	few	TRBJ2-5	CASSSVGRVAGDQETQYF	TGTGCCAGCAGTTCGGTCGGAAGAGTAGCGGGAGACCAAGAGACCCAGTACTTC
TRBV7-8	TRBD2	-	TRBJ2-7	CASSSGSGSISFTYEQYF	TGTGCCAGCAGCTCCGGCAGCGGGAGTATTTCCTTCACCTACGAGCAGTACTTC
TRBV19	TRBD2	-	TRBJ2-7	CASSRGLASGSQYF	TGTGCCAGTAGTAGGGGACTGGCTAGCGGGAGTCAGTACTTC
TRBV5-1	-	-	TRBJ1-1	CASSPNYWTDEAFF	TGCGCCAGCAGCCCCAACTACTGGACAGATGAAGCTTTCTTT
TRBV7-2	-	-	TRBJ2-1	CASSPQGIGVYNEQFF	TGTGCCAGCAGCCCGCAGGGCATAGGCGTGTACAATGAGCAGTTCTTC
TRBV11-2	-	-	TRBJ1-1	CASSLVSGVYEAFF	TGTGCCAGCAGCTTAGTATCCGGGGTCTATGAAGCTTTCTTT
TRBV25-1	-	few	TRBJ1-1	CASSDGIYTEAFF	TGTGCCAGCAGTGACGGGATTTACACTGAAGCTTTCTTT
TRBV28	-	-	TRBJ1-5	CASGGQYSNQPQHF	TGTGCCAGCGGGGGCCAGTATAGCAATCAGCCCCAGCATTTT
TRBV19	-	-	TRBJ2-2	CASSIILGPESNTGELFF	TGTGCCAGTAGTATTATATTAGGGCCCGAATCCAACACCGGGGAGCTGTTTTTT
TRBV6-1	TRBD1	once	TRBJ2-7	CASSFRQGIYEQYF	TGTGCCAGCAGTTTCCGACAGGGGATCTACGAGCAGTACTTC
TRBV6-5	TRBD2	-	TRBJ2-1	CASSMTSGRYNEQFF	TGTGCCAGCAGCATGACTAGCGGGAGATACAATGAGCAGTTCTTC
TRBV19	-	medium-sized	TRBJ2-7	CASRDGRQPTYEQYF	TGTGCCAGTAGGGATGGACGCCAGCCGACTTACGAGCAGTACTTC
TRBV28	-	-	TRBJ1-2	CASSFTNYGYTF	TGTGCCAGCAGTTTTACTAACTATGGCTACACCTTC
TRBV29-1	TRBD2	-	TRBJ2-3	CSVEGWWEGRADTQYF	TGCAGCGTTGAGGGTTGGTGGGAGGGCCGGGCAGATACGCAGTATTTT
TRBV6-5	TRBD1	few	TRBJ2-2	CASSYDKGATGELFF	TGTGCCAGCAGTTACGATAAGGGGGCCACCGGGGAGCTGTTTTTT
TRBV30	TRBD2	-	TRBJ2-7	CAWSVGTSGSVNEQYF	TGTGCCTGGAGTGTGGGGACTAGCGGGAGTGTTAACGAGCAGTACTTC